Following are 31 T cell receptor beta chains from one sample sequenced in a study of OX40 agonist ivuxolimab in advanced cancers. The protocol was immunoSEQ multiplex PCR, while the TCRdb copy is restricted to in-frame clones and leaves out a portion. Among around 72,000 clones, 80% to 85% were seen once, and the ten largest hold over 0.4%. Sequenced material: CD4+ or CD8+ T cells sorted from blood, taken in a trial of the OX40 agonist ivuxolimab. These receptors came from an adult with an advanced solid tumor such as melanoma, head and neck, liver or kidney cancer.

The chain carries TRBV28 and TRBJ1-5; D remains ambiguous. The germline V gene has CDR1 MDHEN and CDR2 SYDVKM. Trimming took off 6 bases at V and 2 bases at J, with 8 bases between the two ends. The CDR3 loop spans 13 amino acids. CDR3 sequence reads: CASSYGGNQPQHF. CDR3 coding DNA: TGTGCCAGCAGCTATGGAGGCAATCAGCCCCAGCATTTT.

This clone was picked up one time. CDR3 loop: CASSPPGGDKNIQYF. CDR3 sequence (DNA): TGTGCCAGCTCACCACCCGGGGGGGACAAAAACATTCAGTACTTC. This chain uses TRBV18 with TRBJ2-4, with 8 positions matching TRBD2. The CDR3 has 15 amino acids. Germline V gene lookup returns CDR1 KGHSH and CDR2 LQKENI. With 0 bases clipped from V and 3 bases from J, the junction kept 1 base outside the gene matches.

The chain joins TRBV4-2 to TRBJ1-4; no reliable D call. The length of the CDR3 is 13 residues. CDR1 LGHNA and CDR2 YNFKEQ come from the germline V gene. V was pared by 0 bases and J by 8 bases, with 7 bases between. In nucleotides, the CDR3 is TGTGCCAGCAGCCAAGATCTTCGGGAAAAACTGTTTTTT. This codes for CASSQDLREKLFF.

The chain carries TRBV9 and TRBJ1-4, with D perhaps TRBD1 (5 bases). CDR1 is SGDLS and CDR2 is YYNGEE in the germline V gene. The CDR3 is 15 residues long. The V end lost 0 bases, the J end lost 7 bases, and 13 bases lay between the germline ends. This CDR3 is CASSVDGYGGEKLFF. The CDR3 DNA reads TGTGCCAGCAGCGTAGATGGGTATGGGGGTGAAAAACTGTTTTTT.

The rearrangement joins TRBV7-2 to TRBJ2-6; the match to TRBD2 covers 13 bases. The J segment lost 4 bases and the V segment lost 5 bases, leaving 11 bases of the junction unmatched. Germline V gene data show CDR1 as SGHTA and CDR2 as FQGNSA. The CDR3 extends over 19 amino acids. In DNA, the CDR3 is TGTGCCAGCAGCGGACGACTAGCGGGAGGCGGGCGAGGGGCCAACGTCCTGACTTTC. Translating gives CASSGRLAGGGRGANVLTF.

CDR3 in amino acids: CASRGPSWTGEQYF. The CDR3 region has the DNA TGTGCCAGCAGGGGACCGAGTTGGACTGGCGAGCAGTACTTC. This chain links TRBV28 with TRBJ2-7; D possibly matches TRBD1 or TRBD2 (5 bases each). Germline assignment: CDR1 MDHEN and CDR2 SYDVKM. This CDR3 has 14 amino acids. V was clipped by 6 bases and J by 6 bases, with 18 bases between them.

This clone appeared once. The CDR3 DNA follows: TGTGCCAGCCTAGAGGGTCCCACTGAAGCTTTCTTT. It translates to CASLEGPTEAFF. The chain combines TRBV28 with TRBJ1-1; D is unresolved. The V end lost 8 bases, the J end lost 4 bases, and 11 bases lay between the germline ends. Germline assignment: CDR1 MDHEN and CDR2 SYDVKM. This CDR3 contains 12 residues. Filled out from reference TRBV28 and TRBJ1-1, the complete variable domain reads DVKVTQSSRYLVKRTGEKVFLECVQDMDHENMFWYRQDPGLGLRLIYFSYDVKMKEKGDIPEGYSVSREKKERFSLILESASTNQTSMYLCASLEGPTEAFFGQGTRLTVV.

The chain is built from TRBV5-4 and TRBJ2-2; no reliable D call. The germline V and J ends were trimmed by 2 bases and 4 bases, with 9 bases remaining between them. The length of the CDR3 is 14 residues. Germline V gene sequence: CDR1 SGHNT, CDR2 YYREEE (reference sequence). This chain's CDR3 is CASSLDLVTGELFF. The CDR3 region has the DNA TGTGCCAGCAGCTTAGACTTAGTCACCGGGGAGCTGTTTTTT. Together with reference TRBV5-4 and TRBJ2-2, the CDR3 gives the full variable domain: ETGVTQSPTHLIKTRGQQVTLRCSSQSGHNTVSWYQQALGQGPQFIFQYYREEENGRGNFPPRFSGLQFPNYSSELNVNALELDDSALYLCASSLDLVTGELFFGEGSRLTVL.

The chain employs TRBV10-2 and TRBJ2-7; 14 nucleotides line up with TRBD2. With V trimmed by 2 bases and J by 5 bases, 2 bases remained unmatched. The CDR3 covers 15 residues. The germline V gene encodes CDR1 WSHSY and CDR2 SAAADI. The CDR3 sequence: CASSETGLAGDEQYF. In DNA form, the CDR3 reads TGCGCCAGCAGTGAGACGGGACTAGCGGGAGACGAGCAGTACTTC.

This clone was detected a few times. V and J are TRBV5-1 and TRBJ2-2, with 9 bases identical to TRBD2. In germline, CDR1 is SGHRS, CDR2 YFSETQ. The V segment lost 4 bases and the J segment 4 bases; nucleotides outside the gene matches: 2. The CDR3 runs 14 residues. The CDR3 coding sequence is TGCGCCAGCAGCCCTAGCGGGGCCACCGGGGAGCTGTTTTTT. It is translated as CASSPSGATGELFF.

This clone was detected once. This chain connects TRBV6-5 to TRBJ2-7; 7 nucleotides match TRBD1. The CDR3 spans 15 residues. Germline V gives CDR1 MNHEY, CDR2 SVGAGI. Trimming removed 0 bases from V and 2 bases from J; junction bases left unmatched: 4. CDR3 region: CASSYSRDSPYEQYV. The CDR3 nucleotides are TGTGCCAGCAGTTACTCCCGGGACAGTCCCTACGAGCAGTACGTC.

V is TRBV15 and J is TRBJ2-1; weak D call: TRBD2 (7 bases). Germline V gene lookup returns CDR1 LNHNV and CDR2 YYDKDF (reference sequence). Trimming shortened V by 0 bases and J by 10 bases, and 13 bases separated the two germline ends. CDR3 length: 14 residues. The CDR3 here is CATSRDSGGREQFF. The DNA of the CDR3 is TGTGCCACCAGCAGAGATTCGGGGGGCCGGGAGCAGTTCTTC.

The chain is built from TRBV28 and TRBJ1-5; no firm D call. V was shortened by 3 bases and J by 4 bases, with 1 base between the two germline ends. Per germline, CDR1 MDHEN and CDR2 SYDVKM. CDR3 length equals 11 residues. The CDR3 loop reads CASSFNQPQHF. As DNA, the CDR3 is TGTGCCAGCAGTTTTAATCAGCCCCAGCATTTT.

The chain uses TRBV7-2 and TRBJ1-4, with unresolved D. The CDR3 has 15 amino acids. Germline CDR1 SGHTA, CDR2 FQGNSA. V was cut by 5 bases and J by 6 bases, with 16 bases left in between. The CDR3 DNA follows: TGTGCCAGCAGCCCTACCCCAGCGGATCATGAAAAACTGTTTTTT. This codes for CASSPTPADHEKLFF.

The CDR3 nucleotides read TGTGCCAGTAGTGCCGCGGGGGTAGTTACGGCTTTCTTT. It encodes CASSAAGVVTAFF. The J gene is TRBJ1-1, the V gene TRBV19; D is possibly TRBD1 (5 bases). This CDR3 has 13 amino acids. In germline, CDR1 is LNHDA, CDR2 SQIVND (reference sequence). V was clipped by 5 bases and J by 11 bases, with 18 bases between them.

The chain has TRBV7-2 and TRBJ1-2, with D unclear. The length of the CDR3 is 14 residues. V lost 1 base, J lost 4 bases, and 10 bases lay in between. Germline CDR1 is SGHTA and CDR2 is FQGNSA. CDR3 sequence (DNA): TGTGCCAGCAGCTTAGTAAAAGAGACCTATGGCTACACCTTC. Protein sequence: CASSLVKETYGYTF.

The V gene is TRBV7-9, the J gene TRBJ2-2; 7 bases line up with TRBD2. Losses at the gene ends were 5 bases for V and 1 base for J; bases not matched to a gene: 7. CDR1 SEHNR and CDR2 FQNEAQ come from the germline V gene (reference sequence). There are 16 residues in the CDR3. The CDR3 nucleotides read TGTGCCAGCAGCCCAAGGGCGGGGGTGAACACCGGGGAGCTGTTTTTT. It is translated as CASSPRAGVNTGELFF.

V and J are TRBV28 and TRBJ1-4; D gene unclear. This CDR3 region has 11 residues. Germline values: CDR1 MDHEN, CDR2 SYDVKM. V lost 2 bases to trimming and J lost 5 bases, with 0 bases between them. CDR3 DNA: TGTGCCAGCAGTTTAAATGAAAAACTGTTTTTT. This sequence encodes CASSLNEKLFF. Supplemented by reference TRBV28 and TRBJ1-4, the full variable domain reads DVKVTQSSRYLVKRTGEKVFLECVQDMDHENMFWYRQDPGLGLRLIYFSYDVKMKEKGDIPEGYSVSREKKERFSLILESASTNQTSMYLCASSLNEKLFFGSGTQLSVL.

This clone was observed a handful of times. In the same sample, other DNA sequences code for this CDR3. This sequence joins TRBV11-2 and TRBJ1-2; D is uncertain. This CDR3 has 13 amino acids. V gave up 3 bases and J gave up 2 bases, with 7 bases separating them. CDR1 is SGHAT, CDR2 FQNNGV, per germline. The CDR3, as DNA: TGTGCCAGCAGCTTCGAGGGAAACTATGGCTACACCTTC. Its protein is CASSFEGNYGYTF.

The chain is built from TRBV20-1 and TRBJ1-1; D unresolved. Germline assignment: CDR1 DFQATT and CDR2 SNEGSKA (reference sequence). The V and J ends lost 4 bases and 3 bases respectively, with 6 bases between them. The CDR3 runs 11 residues. CDR3 sequence (DNA): TGCAGTGCTAAGTGGGACACTGAAGCTTTCTTT. Protein sequence: CSAKWDTEAFF.

This clone was seen only a few times. V gene TRBV5-5 combines with J gene TRBJ2-1; D remains ambiguous. The germline CDR1 and CDR2 sequences are SGHKS and YYEKEE (reference sequence). V was trimmed by 5 bases and J by 1 base, leaving 13 bases between them. The CDR3 runs to 15 residues. The CDR3: CASSTDFGSYNEQFF. CDR3 nucleotides: TGTGCCAGCAGTACCGATTTTGGATCCTACAATGAGCAGTTCTTC.

This clone was observed a single time. The chain joins TRBV6-6 to TRBJ1-2; D gene ambiguous. Germline V gene sequence: CDR1 MNHNY, CDR2 SVGAGI (reference sequence). Trimming took 2 bases from V and 2 from J, leaving 6 bases between them. CDR3 length: 13 amino acids. This CDR3 reads CASSYDRNYGYTF. In DNA form, the CDR3 reads TGTGCCAGCAGTTACGATCGGAACTATGGCTACACCTTC.

The chain links TRBV27 to TRBJ2-6, with D uncertain. The V gene's germline CDR1 is MNHEY and CDR2 SMNVEV (reference sequence). V lost 1 base to trimming and J lost 0 bases, with 13 bases between them. This CDR3 region has 18 residues. The DNA for the CDR3 is TGTGCCAGCAGTTTATTCGGTTCTCTCCGCTCTGGGGCCAACGTCCTGACTTTC. This translates into CASSLFGSLRSGANVLTF.

The chain couples TRBV11-2 to TRBJ2-5; 10 bases line up with TRBD2. Per the germline V gene, CDR1 is SGHAT and CDR2 is FQNNGV. The V and J ends lost 3 bases and 4 bases, in that order; junction bases with no gene match: 5. This CDR3 spans 15 amino acids. In nucleotides, the CDR3 is TGTGCCAGCAGCTTTCCGGGACTAGCGCGAGAGACCCAGTACTTC. It codes for CASSFPGLARETQYF.

This chain joins TRBV7-2 and TRBJ1-3; no definite D call. CDR1 and CDR2 (germline): SGHTA, FQGNSA. CDR3 length: 13 residues. The ends were cut back, 2 bases at V and 2 bases at J, with 4 bases in the middle. In nucleotides, the CDR3 is TGTGCCAGCAGCTTATGGACTGGAAACACCATATATTTT. This codes for CASSLWTGNTIYF.

In DNA, the CDR3 is TGTGCCAGCAGTGAACATGGCAGCGACACTGAAGCTTTCTTT. Its protein product is CASSEHGSDTEAFF. The chain joins TRBV25-1 to TRBJ1-1, with no clear D. Trimming pared 2 bases from V and 3 bases from J, leaving 10 bases between. The germline V gene encodes CDR1 MGHDK and CDR2 SYGVNS. The CDR3 has 14 residues.

The chain recombines TRBV5-4 with TRBJ1-1, with TRBD1 identical over 8 bases. Per the germline V gene, CDR1 is SGHNT and CDR2 is YYREEE (reference sequence). V lost 2 bases to trimming and J lost 4 bases; unmatched junction nucleotides: 10. CDR3 size: 16 residues. The CDR3, as DNA: TGTGCCAGCAGCTTCGGACAGGGCTACCGGAGCACTGAAGCTTTCTTT. It specifies CASSFGQGYRSTEAFF.

The V and J genes are TRBV5-4 and TRBJ1-2, with D perhaps matching TRBD1 (5 bases). V lost 1 base, J lost 4 bases, and 8 bases lay in between. CDR1 and CDR2 (germline): SGHNT, YYREEE (reference sequence). The CDR3 totals 13 residues. The CDR3 loop reads CASSLLGVYGYTF. Here the CDR3 DNA reads TGTGCCAGCAGCTTGCTGGGGGTCTATGGCTACACCTTC.

The chain is built from TRBV6-5 and TRBJ2-5, with a tentative D call TRBD1 (5 bases). The CDR3 contains 14 residues. CDR1 and CDR2 from the germline V gene are MNHEY and SVGAGI. Between the trimmed V and J ends, which lost 5 bases and 3 bases, there was a span of 13 bases. CDR3 bases: TGTGCCAGCAGTAAGTCTGGGGCGAAAGAGACCCAGTACTTC. Translated, it gives CASSKSGAKETQYF.

The rearrangement links TRBV10-3 to TRBJ2-5, with D tentatively TRBD1 or TRBD2 (5 bases each). The CDR3 covers 13 residues. The V gene's germline CDR1 is ENHRY and CDR2 SYGVKD. V lost 2 bases and J 5 bases, leaving 9 bases between the germline ends. CDR3 nucleotide sequence: TGTGCCATCAGTGAGAGGGACCTCGAGACCCAGTACTTC. Residues: CAISERDLETQYF.

The CDR3 region is CASSYEGSGYGYTF. The CDR3 DNA reads as TGCGCCAGCAGCTACGAGGGAAGTGGGTATGGCTACACCTTC. The rearrangement joins TRBV5-1 to TRBJ1-2; D call uncertain. The length of the CDR3 is 14 residues. Trimming removed 3 bases at V and 5 bases at J, with 14 bases between. Germline lookup yields CDR1 SGHRS and CDR2 YFSETQ.